This TCR beta chain was sequenced during a study of blood T cell repertoires in COVID-19. Study-level information: COVID-19 samples, acute and convalescent, were from the United States, Italy and Spain. From T cells, B-cell-depleted T cells, or PBMCs came the material, which was cDNA or gDNA.

Authors' methods: Scientists estimated how many nucleated cells there were by amplifying reference gene primers. The assay was immunoSEQ multiplex PCR, and TCRdb's table has in-frame clones only and misses some. The V and J calls and clone size come from that table; D and trimming were worked out from the DNA. The table lists 150,000 to 200,000 clones, roughly 80% of them singletons, with around 16% in the top ten. In germline, CDR1 is MNHEY, CDR2 SMNVEV (reference sequence). This CDR3 is 16 amino acids long. The V gene end was trimmed by 0 bases and the J gene end by 3 bases; junction bases not matched to a gene: 1.

The rearrangement uses TRBV27 and TRBJ2-7; 14 bases map to TRBD2. The TCR comes from a man aged 60-69 years with active or convalescent COVID-19. The sample comprised peripheral blood. The CDR3 bases are TGTGCCAGCAGTTTATCGGGGACTAGCGGGGGCTACGAGCAGTACTTC. Protein product: CASSLSGTSGGYEQYF.